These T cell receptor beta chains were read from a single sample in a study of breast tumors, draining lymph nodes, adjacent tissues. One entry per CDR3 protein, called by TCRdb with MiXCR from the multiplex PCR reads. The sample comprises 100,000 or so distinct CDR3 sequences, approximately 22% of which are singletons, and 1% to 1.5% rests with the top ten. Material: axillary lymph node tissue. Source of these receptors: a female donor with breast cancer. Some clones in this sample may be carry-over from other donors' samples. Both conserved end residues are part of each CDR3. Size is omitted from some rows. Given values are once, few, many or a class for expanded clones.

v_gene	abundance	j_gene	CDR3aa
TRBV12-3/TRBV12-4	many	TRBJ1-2	CASSLGGGSGYTF
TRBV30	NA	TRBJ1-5	CAWSDSGISILQPQHF
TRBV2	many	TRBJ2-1	CASSELGHGLAGSSYNEQFF
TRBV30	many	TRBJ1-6	CAWSVKGYNSPLHF
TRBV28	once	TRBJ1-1	CASRSLQGRTEAFF
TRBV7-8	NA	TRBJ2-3	CASSLVRGGRTDTQYF
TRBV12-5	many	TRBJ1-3	CASGTLGGPSGNTIYF
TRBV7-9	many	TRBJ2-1	CASSLAGGQTEQFF
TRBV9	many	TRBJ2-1	CASSSSGTSHNEQFF
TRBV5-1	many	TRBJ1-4	CASSLGQGRGTNEKLFF
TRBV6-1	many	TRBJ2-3	CASSAILGTDTQYF
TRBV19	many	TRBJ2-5	CASSTLDRDQETQYF
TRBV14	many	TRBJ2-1	CASSQGRGSYNEQFF
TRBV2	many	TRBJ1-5	CASSAQRQPQHF
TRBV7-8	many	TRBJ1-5	CASSEGFDQPQHF
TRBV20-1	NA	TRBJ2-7	CSARDSGRGEQYF
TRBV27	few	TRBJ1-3	CASSSLPGTGSFGNTIYF
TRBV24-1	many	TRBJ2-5	CATSDSNLETQYF
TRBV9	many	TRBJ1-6	CASSGTGYSPLHF
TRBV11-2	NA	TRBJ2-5	CASSLESGRYQETQYF
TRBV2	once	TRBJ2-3	CASSEAPLASTTDTQYF
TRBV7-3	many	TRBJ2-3	CASNGGLQHTDTQYF
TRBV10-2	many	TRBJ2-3	CASMRTDTQYF
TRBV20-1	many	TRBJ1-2	CSATLDRIPAGYTF
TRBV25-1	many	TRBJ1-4	CASSSHRGLIEKLFF
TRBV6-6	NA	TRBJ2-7	CASSYDDTGFAF
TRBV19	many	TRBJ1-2	CASSIGGRGYTF
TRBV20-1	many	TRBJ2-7	CSGSTGVYEQYF
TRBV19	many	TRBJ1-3	CASSIRQGFGNTIYF
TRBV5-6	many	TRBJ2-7	CASSLAVEYEQYF
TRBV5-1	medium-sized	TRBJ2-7	CASSLDRVKQYF
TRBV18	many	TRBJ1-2	CASSPGTDYGYTF
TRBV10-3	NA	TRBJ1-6	CAISYRADNSPLHF
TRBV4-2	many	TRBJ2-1	CASSQVWGSGSNEQFF
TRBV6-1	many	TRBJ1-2	CASSEAALKPWYGYTF
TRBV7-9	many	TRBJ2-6	CASSFNPLWGGLTGANVLTF
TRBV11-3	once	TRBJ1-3	CASSFLGRLRGMIRNTIYF
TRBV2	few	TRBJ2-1	CASRGGGDYNERFF
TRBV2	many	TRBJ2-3	CASSRGRAPITDTQYF
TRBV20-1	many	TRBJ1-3	CSARGPPSFSGNTIYF
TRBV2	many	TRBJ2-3	CASSDQGFSGGSTDTQYF
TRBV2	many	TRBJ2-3	CANGGGLRGTDTQYF
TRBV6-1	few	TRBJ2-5	CASSGPMDRGFETQYF
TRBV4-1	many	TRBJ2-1	CASSLVGESNEQFF
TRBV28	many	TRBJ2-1	CASTTGYNEQFF